The 28 T cell receptor beta chains reported below all come from one sample, sequenced in a study of glioma-infiltrating T cells after dendritic cell vaccination. Time point given: after dendritic cell vaccination, including at tumor progression/relapse. The data were produced by immunoSEQ multiplex PCR, yet TCRdb's version contains in-frame clones alone and is incomplete. The data show about 50,000 clones, about 88% seen once. Sample: blood, taken after dendritic cell vaccination. The receptor set was obtained from a human donor with glioblastoma.

This clone has just one count. This sequence joins TRBV7-2 and TRBJ2-7, with 8 nucleotides matching TRBD2. The length of the CDR3 is 17 residues. V lost 4 bases and J lost 0; bases outside the gene matches: 11. Germline lookup yields CDR1 SGHTA and CDR2 FQGNSA. The CDR3 DNA follows: TGTGCCAGCAGCTCCGGTATAGCGGGACTGGCCTCCTACGAGCAGTACTTC. Amino acid sequence: CASSSGIAGLASYEQYF.

In this sample, this clone turned up a few times. The chain recombines TRBV7-2 with TRBJ2-3; 11 positions match TRBD2. V was pared by 5 bases and J by 2 bases, with 12 bases of the junction left unmatched. CDR3 length: 18 residues. Germline CDR1 reads SGHTA; CDR2 reads FQGNSA. CDR3 protein: CASSLSGTSGGLTDTQYF. In DNA, the CDR3 is TGTGCCAGCAGCCTAAGTGGGACTAGCGGAGGCCTCACAGATACGCAGTATTTT.

The rearrangement links TRBV11-1 to TRBJ2-1; TRBD1 matches at 10 bases. CDR1 is SGHAT and CDR2 is FQDESV in the germline V gene (reference sequence). V was pared by 5 bases and J by 7 bases, with 11 bases of the junction left unmatched. CDR3 length: 16 residues. This CDR3 reads CASSQTGTGEWNEQFF. In DNA form, the CDR3 reads TGTGCCAGCAGCCAAACCGGGACAGGGGAATGGAATGAGCAGTTCTTC.

The J gene is TRBJ2-1, the V gene TRBV7-9; 10 nucleotides agree with TRBD1. This CDR3 spans 17 amino acids. Germline lookup yields CDR1 SEHNR and CDR2 FQNEAQ (reference sequence). V was clipped by 5 bases and J by 2 bases; unmatched bases: 9. CDR3 protein: CASSPRQGAQAYNEQFF. The CDR3 DNA is TGTGCCAGCAGCCCCCGACAGGGGGCGCAGGCCTACAATGAGCAGTTCTTC.

The chain recombines TRBV10-3 with TRBJ1-1, with D perhaps matching TRBD1 (5 bases). The germline V gene encodes CDR1 ENHRY and CDR2 SYGVKD. Trimming cost V 10 bases and J 1 base, with 13 bases left between them. CDR3 length: 13 residues. This chain's CDR3 is CATKTTENTEAFF. CDR3 coding DNA: TGTGCCACCAAAACGACAGAGAACACTGAAGCTTTCTTT.

This chain uses TRBV28 with TRBJ2-2, with D perhaps matching TRBD1 (5 bases). V lost 8 bases, J lost 4 bases, and 17 bases lay in between. Germline CDR1 and CDR2: MDHEN and SYDVKM. The CDR3 contains 15 residues. DNA of the CDR3: TGTGCCAGCTGGTGGAGCAGGGCGGTCACCGGGGAGCTGTTTTTT. Translated: CASWWSRAVTGELFF.

J is TRBJ1-3 and V is TRBV7-2; no clear D. With 5 bases removed from V and 0 bases from J, the gap between germline ends came to 11 bases. From germline, CDR1 is SGHTA and CDR2 FQGNSA. The CDR3 spans 15 residues. The CDR3 region is CASSTQKYSGNTIYF. The CDR3 bases are TGTGCCAGCAGCACACAGAAGTACTCTGGAAACACCATATATTTT.

The chain couples TRBV29-1 to TRBJ2-3; 11 nucleotides match TRBD2. This CDR3 has 19 residues. Germline V gene sequence: CDR1 SQVTM, CDR2 ANQGSEA. V trimming: 2 bases; J trimming: 2 bases; junction bases outside the gene matches: 15. The CDR3 DNA is TGCAGCGTTGAAATCTGGGCTAGCGGGAGGTTTTTACACACAGATACGCAGTATTTT. It encodes CSVEIWASGRFLHTDTQYF.

This clone has just a few counts. The chain recombines TRBV2 with TRBJ1-1; D is undetermined. Trimming shortened V by 7 bases and J by 4 bases, and 16 bases separated the two germline ends. This CDR3 comprises 14 residues. Per the germline V gene, CDR1 is SNHLY and CDR2 is FYNNEI. The CDR3, as DNA: TGTGCCAGCAAAATGACTGTTATGGCCACTGAAGCTTTCTTT. It is translated as CASKMTVMATEAFF.

This chain connects TRBV4-1 to TRBJ1-2; the match to TRBD1 covers 12 bases. The CDR3 has 18 residues. Trimming at V came to 4 bases and at J to 1 base, leaving 10 bases not matched to a gene. Germline loops: CDR1 MGHRA, CDR2 YSYEKL. CDR3 nucleotides: TGCGCCAGCAGCCGTTGGGGGGACAGGGGGCCCCGTAACTATGGCTACACCTTC. Translating it yields CASSRWGDRGPRNYGYTF.

The chain combines TRBV29-1 with TRBJ2-2; D possibly corresponds to TRBD2 (6 bases). Germline CDR1 and CDR2: SQVTM and ANQGSEA. Trimming left V 2 bases short and J 4 bases short, with 11 bases between. This CDR3 contains 14 residues. The CDR3 DNA reads as TGCAGCGTTGAAAGCGGGCGGGCCACCGGGGAGCTGTTTTTT. Translating gives CSVESGRATGELFF.

The chain combines TRBV18 with TRBJ2-4; TRBD2 might be the D (6 bases). V lost 8 bases and J lost 9, with 20 bases in between. The CDR3 covers 14 residues. Germline-derived CDR1 and CDR2 are KGHSH and LQKENI. In nucleotides, the CDR3 is TGTGCCAGCCATCCTCCCGGGAGTTACGGCATTCAGTACTTC. Protein: CASHPPGSYGIQYF.

The V call is TRBV6-5, the J call TRBJ1-5; D ambiguous. V was trimmed by 0 bases and J by 3 bases, leaving 9 bases between them. The length of the CDR3 is 15 residues. Germline V gives CDR1 MNHEY, CDR2 SVGAGI. The chain's CDR3 is CASSYSRGHNQPQHF. The CDR3 DNA reads TGTGCCAGCAGTTACTCGAGAGGGCACAATCAGCCCCAGCATTTT.

The rearrangement links TRBV7-2 to TRBJ1-2, with 9 bases matching TRBD1. With 5 bases clipped from V and 8 bases from J, the junction kept 9 bases outside the gene matches. The CDR3 contains 14 residues. The germline V gene has CDR1 SGHTA and CDR2 FQGNSA. The CDR3 DNA sequence: TGTGCCAGCAGCGTGGACAGGGGTTGGCAGGGCTACACCTTC. Translation: CASSVDRGWQGYTF.

This sequence joins TRBV5-6 and TRBJ2-1; 9 bases are shared with TRBD2. The trim removed 10 bases at V and 5 bases at J, leaving 7 bases unmatched. This CDR3 contains 13 residues. The germline V gene encodes CDR1 SGHDT and CDR2 YYEEEE. CDR3 nucleotides: TGTGCCGCAGAGCGGGAGGCCGACAATGAGCAGTTCTTC. Encoded protein: CAAEREADNEQFF.

This chain joins TRBV9 and TRBJ2-7; TRBD2 matches 12 bases. CDR1 is SGDLS, CDR2 YYNGEE, per germline. Trimming cost V 3 bases and J 4 bases; bases outside gene matches: 5. The CDR3 is 15 amino acids. The CDR3 DNA sequence: TGTGCCAGCAGCGCAGGGACTAGCGGGTTATACGAGCAGTACTTC. The encoded protein is CASSAGTSGLYEQYF.

The V and J genes are TRBV14 and TRBJ1-4; no reliable D call. Germline loops: CDR1 SGHDN, CDR2 FVKESK. V was shortened by 3 bases and J by 7 bases, with 18 bases between the two germline ends. The CDR3 totals 16 residues. The DNA of the CDR3 is TGTGCCAGCAGCCACTCAACGACTAGGGCGGCTGAAAAACTGTTTTTT. Encoded protein: CASSHSTTRAAEKLFF.

This chain joins TRBV28 and TRBJ1-5; D is undetermined. V was trimmed by 5 bases and J by 4 bases, leaving 9 bases between them. Per the germline V gene, CDR1 is MDHEN and CDR2 is SYDVKM. The length of the CDR3 is 13 residues. CDR3 loop: CASSTARNQPQHF. CDR3 nucleotides: TGTGCCAGCAGTACGGCGCGGAATCAGCCCCAGCATTTT.

The chain has TRBV29-1 and TRBJ2-3; a weak D match, TRBD1 (5 bases). The CDR3 spans 14 residues. Per the germline V gene, CDR1 is SQVTM and CDR2 is ANQGSEA. V was trimmed by 5 bases and J by 0 bases, leaving 12 bases between them. The CDR3 DNA sequence: TGCAGCGTTAAGGGGCCGGGTAGCACAGATACGCAGTATTTT. Protein: CSVKGPGSTDTQYF.

The CDR3 DNA reads as TGTGCCAGCAGCGTAGCTAGCGGAGGTTCTGGCTACACCTTC. Encoded protein: CASSVASGGSGYTF. The gene calls are TRBV9 and TRBJ1-2; D is unresolved. The germline V gene encodes CDR1 SGDLS and CDR2 YYNGEE. CDR3 length equals 14 residues. V lost 0 bases and J 7 bases, leaving 13 bases between the germline ends.

The rearrangement joins TRBV7-8 to TRBJ2-2, with a tentative D call TRBD1 (5 bases). The ends were cut back, 4 bases at V and 1 base at J, with 10 bases in the middle. The CDR3 length is 15 residues. Looked up from germline, CDR1 is SGHVS and CDR2 is FQNEAQ. CDR3 bases: TGTGCCAGCAGCTCGCAGGGATGGAACACCGGGGAGCTGTTTTTT. It specifies CASSSQGWNTGELFF.

The chain employs TRBV7-3 and TRBJ2-5, with D possibly matching TRBD1 (5 bases). CDR3 size: 15 residues. V was pared by 1 base and J by 2 bases, with 11 bases between. Germline V gene data show CDR1 as SGHTA and CDR2 as FQGTGA. The CDR3 nucleotides are TGTGCCAGCAGCTTAATTAATGGGGCACAAGAGACCCAGTACTTC. It encodes CASSLINGAQETQYF.

This clone appeared a few times. This rearrangement joins TRBV4-1 to TRBJ1-4; D gene uncertain. CDR1 is MGHRA and CDR2 is YSYEKL in the germline V gene. The CDR3 is made up of 15 amino acids. V lost 4 bases, J lost 4 bases, and 13 bases lay in between. CDR3 coding DNA: TGCGCCAGCAGCCGGGCGTCGAGAATTAATGAAAAACTGTTTTTT. It translates to CASSRASRINEKLFF.

The chain combines TRBV28 with TRBJ1-5; the match to TRBD1 covers 7 bases. Trimming removed 6 bases from V and 9 bases from J; junction bases left unmatched: 14. Germline CDR1 and CDR2: MDHEN and SYDVKM. The CDR3 contains 15 residues. DNA of the CDR3: TGTGCCAGCAGCCTAACCCAGGGGGACATGCCGCCCCAGCATTTT. It yields the protein CASSLTQGDMPPQHF.

This clone was seen only once. CDR3 loop: CASSLDGGNQPQHF. Here the CDR3 DNA reads TGCGCCAGCAGCCTGGACGGAGGCAATCAGCCCCAGCATTTT. This sequence joins TRBV5-1 and TRBJ1-5; D is unresolved. Germline CDR1 and CDR2: SGHRS and YFSETQ. The length of the CDR3 is 14 residues. The V and J ends lost 4 bases and 2 bases respectively, with 10 bases between them.

Comment on this clone: This sample includes further DNA sequences coding for the same CDR3. This sequence joins TRBV29-1 and TRBJ1-3; D is undetermined. Between the trimmed V and J ends, which lost 4 bases and 2 bases, there was a span of 6 bases. CDR3 length equals 12 residues. Germline V CDR1 and CDR2: SQVTM, ANQGSEA. The CDR3, as DNA: TGCAGCGTTGTGTCAGCTGGAAACACCATATATTTT. Amino acids: CSVVSAGNTIYF.

This clone showed up just a few times. The chain links TRBV4-2 to TRBJ2-7; tentative D call: TRBD1 (6 bases). The CDR3 length is 15 residues. From germline, CDR1 is LGHNA and CDR2 YNFKEQ. The ends were cut back, 0 bases at V and 1 base at J, with 10 bases in the middle. The CDR3 region is CASSQDEGGSYEQYF. CDR3 bases: TGTGCCAGCAGCCAAGATGAAGGGGGTTCCTACGAGCAGTACTTC.

The V and J genes are TRBV19 and TRBJ2-7, with D possibly matching TRBD1 (6 bases). The V and J ends lost 1 base and 4 bases respectively, with 14 bases between them. Germline CDR1 and CDR2: LNHDA and SQIVND (reference sequence). The CDR3 length is 15 residues. The CDR3 DNA follows: TGTGCCAGTAGTATAGGTACAGGGAGTGGATACGAGCAGTACTTC. Residues: CASSIGTGSGYEQYF. Combining the CDR3 with reference TRBV19 and TRBJ2-7 gives the whole variable domain DGGITQSPKYLFRKEGQNVTLSCEQNLNHDAMYWYRQDPGQGLRLIYYSQIVNDFQKGDIAEGYSVSREKKESFPLTVTSAQKNPTAFYLCASSIGTGSGYEQYFGPGTRLTVT.